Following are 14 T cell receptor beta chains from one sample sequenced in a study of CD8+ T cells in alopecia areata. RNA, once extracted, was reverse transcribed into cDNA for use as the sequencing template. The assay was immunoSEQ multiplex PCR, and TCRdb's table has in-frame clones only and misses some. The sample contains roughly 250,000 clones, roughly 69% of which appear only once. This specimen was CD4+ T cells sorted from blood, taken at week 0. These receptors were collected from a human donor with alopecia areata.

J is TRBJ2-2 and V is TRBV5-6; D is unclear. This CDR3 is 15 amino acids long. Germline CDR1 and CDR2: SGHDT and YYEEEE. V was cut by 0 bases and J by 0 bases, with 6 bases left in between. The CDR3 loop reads CASSLGPTNTGELFF. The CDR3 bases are TGTGCCAGCAGCTTGGGGCCCACGAACACCGGGGAGCTGTTTTTT.

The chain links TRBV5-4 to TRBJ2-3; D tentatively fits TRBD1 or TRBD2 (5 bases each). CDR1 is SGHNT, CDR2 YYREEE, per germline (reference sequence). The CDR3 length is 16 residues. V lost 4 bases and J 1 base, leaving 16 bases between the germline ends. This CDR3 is CASSPHSGGGTDTQYF. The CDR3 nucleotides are TGTGCCAGCAGCCCCCATAGTGGGGGTGGCACAGATACGCAGTATTTT.

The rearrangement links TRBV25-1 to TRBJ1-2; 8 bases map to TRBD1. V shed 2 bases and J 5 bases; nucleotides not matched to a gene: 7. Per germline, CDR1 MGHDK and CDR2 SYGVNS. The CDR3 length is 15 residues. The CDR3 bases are TGTGCCAGCAGTGAAAGACAGGGGATTAGTTATGGCTACACCTTC. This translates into CASSERQGISYGYTF.

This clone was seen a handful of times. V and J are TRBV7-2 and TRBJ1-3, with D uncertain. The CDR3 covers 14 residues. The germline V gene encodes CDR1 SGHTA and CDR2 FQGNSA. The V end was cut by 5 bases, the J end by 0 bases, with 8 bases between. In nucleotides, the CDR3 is TGTGCCAGCAGCAAGTCTCGCTCTGGAAACACCATATATTTT. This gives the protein CASSKSRSGNTIYF.

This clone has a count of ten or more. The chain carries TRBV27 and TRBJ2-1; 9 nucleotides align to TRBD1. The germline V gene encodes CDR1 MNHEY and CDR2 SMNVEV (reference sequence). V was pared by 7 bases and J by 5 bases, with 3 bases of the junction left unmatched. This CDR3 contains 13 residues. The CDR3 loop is CASTGTGNNEQFF. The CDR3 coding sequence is TGTGCCAGCACCGGGACAGGGAACAATGAGCAGTTCTTC.

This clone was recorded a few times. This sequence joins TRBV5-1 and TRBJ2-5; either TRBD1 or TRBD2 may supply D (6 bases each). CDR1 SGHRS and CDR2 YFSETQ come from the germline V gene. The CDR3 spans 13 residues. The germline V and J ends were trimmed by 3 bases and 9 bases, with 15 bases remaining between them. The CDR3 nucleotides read TGCGCCAGCAGCTCTGGGGAGGAGGGGGCCCAGTACTTC. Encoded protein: CASSSGEEGAQYF.

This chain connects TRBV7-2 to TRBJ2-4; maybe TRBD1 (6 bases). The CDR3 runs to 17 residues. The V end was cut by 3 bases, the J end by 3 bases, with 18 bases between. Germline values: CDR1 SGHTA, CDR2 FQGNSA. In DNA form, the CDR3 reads TGTGCCAGCAGCTTCTGGGGGCTTAAGAGGGGCAAAAACATTCAGTACTTC. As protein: CASSFWGLKRGKNIQYF.

The CDR3 reads CASSLGGNSYEQYF. The CDR3 region has the DNA TGTGCCAGCAGCTTAGGGGGAAACTCCTACGAGCAGTACTTC. This chain uses TRBV7-2 with TRBJ2-7, with D unresolved. Germline CDR1 is SGHTA and CDR2 is FQGNSA. Trimming took off 1 base at V and 0 bases at J, with 7 bases between the two ends. The CDR3 runs to 14 residues.

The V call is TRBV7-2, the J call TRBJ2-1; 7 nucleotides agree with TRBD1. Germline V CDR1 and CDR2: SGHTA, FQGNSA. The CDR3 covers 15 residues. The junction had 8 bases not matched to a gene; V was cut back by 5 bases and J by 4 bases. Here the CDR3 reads CASSITGALYNEQFF. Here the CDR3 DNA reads TGTGCCAGCAGCATCACAGGGGCTCTATACAATGAGCAGTTCTTC. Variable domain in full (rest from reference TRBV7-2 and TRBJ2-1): GAGVSQSPSNKVTEKGKDVELRCDPISGHTALYWYRQSLGQGLEFLIYFQGNSAPDKSGLPSDRFSAERTGGSVSTLTIQRTQQEDSAVYLCASSITGALYNEQFFGPGTRLTVL.

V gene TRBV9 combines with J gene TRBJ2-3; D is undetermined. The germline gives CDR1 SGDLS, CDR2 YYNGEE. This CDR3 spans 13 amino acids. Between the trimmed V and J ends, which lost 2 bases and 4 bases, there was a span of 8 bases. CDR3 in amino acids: CASSVLVADTQYF. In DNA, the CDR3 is TGTGCCAGCAGCGTCCTCGTAGCAGATACGCAGTATTTT.

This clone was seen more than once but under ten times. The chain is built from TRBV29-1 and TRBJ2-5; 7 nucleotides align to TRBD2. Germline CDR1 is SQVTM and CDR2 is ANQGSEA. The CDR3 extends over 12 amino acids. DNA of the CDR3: TGCGGGGGGGGATCCCCACAAGAGACCCAGTACTTC. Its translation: CGGGSPQETQYF.

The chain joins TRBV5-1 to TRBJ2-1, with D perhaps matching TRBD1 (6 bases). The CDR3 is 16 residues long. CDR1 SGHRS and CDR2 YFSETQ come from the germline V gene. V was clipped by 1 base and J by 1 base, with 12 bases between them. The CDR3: CASSLFGRGSYNEQFF. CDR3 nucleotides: TGCGCCAGCAGCTTGTTCGGCAGGGGTTCCTACAATGAGCAGTTCTTC. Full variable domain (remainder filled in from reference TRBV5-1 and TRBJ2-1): KAGVTQTPRYLIKTRGQQVTLSCSPISGHRSVSWYQQTPGQGLQFLFEYFSETQRNKGNFPGRFSGRQFSNSRSEMNVSTLELGDSALYLCASSLFGRGSYNEQFFGPGTRLTVL.

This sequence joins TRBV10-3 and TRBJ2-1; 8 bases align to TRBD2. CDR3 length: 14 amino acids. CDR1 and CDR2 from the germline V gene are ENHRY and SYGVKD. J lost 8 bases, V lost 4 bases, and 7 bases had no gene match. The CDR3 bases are TGTGCCATCAGTGCCAGCGGGGGCCCCCATGAGCAGTTCTTC. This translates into CAISASGGPHEQFF.

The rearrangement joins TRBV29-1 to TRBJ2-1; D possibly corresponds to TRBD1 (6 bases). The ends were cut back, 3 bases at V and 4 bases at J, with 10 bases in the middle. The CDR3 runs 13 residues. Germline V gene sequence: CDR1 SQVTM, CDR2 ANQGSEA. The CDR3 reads CSVDRGLYNEQFF. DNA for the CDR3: TGCAGCGTTGACAGGGGATTGTACAATGAGCAGTTCTTC.